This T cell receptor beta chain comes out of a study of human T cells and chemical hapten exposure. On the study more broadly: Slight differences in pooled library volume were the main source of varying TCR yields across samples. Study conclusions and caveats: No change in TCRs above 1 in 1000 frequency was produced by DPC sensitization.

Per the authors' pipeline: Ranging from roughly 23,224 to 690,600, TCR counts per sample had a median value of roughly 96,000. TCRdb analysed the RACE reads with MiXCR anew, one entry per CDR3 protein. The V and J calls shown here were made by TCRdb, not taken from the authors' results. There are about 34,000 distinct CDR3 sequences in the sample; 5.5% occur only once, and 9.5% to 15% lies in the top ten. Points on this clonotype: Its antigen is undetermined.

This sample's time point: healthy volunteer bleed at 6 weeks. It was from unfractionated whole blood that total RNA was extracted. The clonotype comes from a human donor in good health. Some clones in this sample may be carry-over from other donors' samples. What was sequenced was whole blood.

The CDR3 DNA reads TGCGCCAGCAGCGTAGACAGTACACACACAGATACGCAGTATTTT. Its translation is CASSVDSTHTDTQYF. The chain has TRBV5-1 and TRBJ2-3; tentatively, D is TRBD1 (5 bases). The V end lost 4 bases, the J end lost 2 bases, and 14 bases lay between the germline ends. This CDR3 is built from 15 residues. Germline V gives CDR1 SGHRS, CDR2 YFSETQ.